This paragraph covers one T cell receptor (beta chain) sequence. In the study's own analysis: Using reference gene primer amplification, nucleated cell counts were estimated. Clones were read by immunoSEQ multiplex PCR, and TCRdb kept only the in-frame ones, dropping some. Clone size and V and J calls were adopted from that table, with D and trimming inferred from the DNA. The repertoire holds roughly 240,000 clones, with about 90% as singletons. CDR1 is LGHNA and CDR2 is YNFKEQ in the germline V gene. The length of the CDR3 is 17 residues. Trimming removed 4 bases from V and 2 bases from J, with 21 bases in between. The data belong to a study of blood T cell repertoires in COVID-19. Study in general: The United States, Italy and Spain were the sources of the acute and convalescent COVID-19 samples. T cells, B-cell-depleted T cells, or PBMCs provided the cDNA or gDNA that served as material.

This chain joins TRBV4-2 and TRBJ2-7, with D perhaps matching TRBD2 (6 bases). This TCR derives from a woman under 40 who had recovered from COVID-19. What was sequenced was peripheral blood. The CDR3: CASSLRPWTKEPYEQYF. The CDR3 DNA reads as TGTGCCAGCAGCCTCCGTCCTTGGACTAAAGAACCCTACGAGCAGTACTTC.